This section outlines one TCR beta chain sequence together with its context. The antigen is not known. A single base separates this from a much larger clone, so it may be a read error. These data are taken from a study of identical twins. Findings and limits, study-wide: Out-of-frame alpha sequences shared by twins showed excess low generation probability. In monozygotic twins, models underestimated the sharing of out-of-frame TCR alpha. Beta clonotypes that were abundant in cord blood contained fewer insertions, a pattern absent from memory repertoires.

MiXCR was run by TCRdb on the 5' RACE reads, yielding one entry per CDR3 protein. The sample has just under 650,000 distinct CDR3 sequences; around 7.4% are singletons. The germline V gene encodes CDR1 KGHSH and CDR2 LQKENI. This CDR3 has 14 amino acids. These data also formed part of another study, on yellow fever vaccine responses in identical twins.

The V and J genes are TRBV18 and TRBJ2-4; D remains unclear. Sequencing was carried out using PBMCs. This TCR was recovered from a woman aged 18 to 35 in good health. The CDR3 here is CASSPPGSKNSQYF. In DNA, the CDR3 is TGTGCCAGCTCACCTCCAGGAAGCAAAAACAGTCAGTACTTC.